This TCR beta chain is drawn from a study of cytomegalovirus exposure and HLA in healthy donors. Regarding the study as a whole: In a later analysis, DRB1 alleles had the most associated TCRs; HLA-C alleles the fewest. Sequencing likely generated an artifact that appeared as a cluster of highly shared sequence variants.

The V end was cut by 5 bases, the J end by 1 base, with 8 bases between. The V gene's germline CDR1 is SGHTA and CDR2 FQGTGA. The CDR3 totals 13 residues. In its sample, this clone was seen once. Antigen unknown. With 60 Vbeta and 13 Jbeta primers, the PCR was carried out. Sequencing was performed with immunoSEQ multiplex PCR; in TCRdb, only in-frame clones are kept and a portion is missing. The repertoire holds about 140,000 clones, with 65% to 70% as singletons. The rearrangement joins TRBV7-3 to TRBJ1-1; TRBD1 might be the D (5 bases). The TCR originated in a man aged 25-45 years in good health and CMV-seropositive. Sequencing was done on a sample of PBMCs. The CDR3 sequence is CASSRGQNTEAFF. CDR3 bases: TGTGCCAGCAGCAGGGGCCAGAACACTGAAGCTTTCTTT.